The 15 T cell receptor beta chains listed next were all sequenced from one sample in a study of shared clonotypes between healthy human individuals. Profiled with immunoSEQ multiplex PCR; TCRdb holds only in-frame clones, not every one. The sample holds 2,500,000 or so clones, under 95% seen once. Sequencing was done on a sample of naive CD4+ T cells from PBMCs. Stated subset: CD45RA+ positively selected. These receptors were taken from a man between 18 and 35 years old in good health. Some clones in this sample may be carry-over from other donors' samples.

This rearrangement joins TRBV7-9 to TRBJ1-1; the D is unclear. The germline CDR1 and CDR2 sequences are SEHNR and FQNEAQ (reference sequence). The ends were cut back, 5 bases at V and 1 base at J, with 14 bases in the middle. The CDR3 has 15 amino acids. The CDR3 nucleotides read TGTGCCAGCAGCCTCAGGAGCAGCGGGAACACTGAAGCTTTCTTT. Amino acids: CASSLRSSGNTEAFF. Full variable domain (missing parts from reference TRBV7-9 and TRBJ1-1): DTGVSQNPRHKITKRGQNVTFRCDPISEHNRLYWYRQTLGQGPEFLTYFQNEAQLEKSRLLSDRFSAERPKGSFSTLEIQRTEQGDSAMYLCASSLRSSGNTEAFFGQGTRLTVV.

The rearrangement links TRBV10-3 to TRBJ2-5; 7 nucleotides align to TRBD2. CDR1 is ENHRY, CDR2 SYGVKD, per germline. This CDR3 is built from 16 residues. The V segment lost 4 bases and the J segment 2 bases; nucleotides outside the gene matches: 10. The CDR3 loop is CAISGLAGAPQETQYF. CDR3 DNA sequence: TGTGCCATCAGTGGGTTAGCGGGCGCTCCTCAAGAGACCCAGTACTTC.

V gene TRBV7-2 combines with J gene TRBJ2-3; perhaps TRBD1 as D (5 bases). Germline V CDR1 and CDR2: SGHTA, FQGNSA. V was trimmed by 2 bases and J by 5 bases, leaving 14 bases between them. The CDR3 length is 15 residues. The CDR3 here is CASSLYAIQGDTQYF. The CDR3 DNA reads as TGTGCCAGCAGCTTATATGCTATCCAGGGAGATACGCAGTATTTT.

The rearrangement joins TRBV6-7 to TRBJ2-3; the D gene is possibly TRBD1 (6 bases). Being an ORF, TRBV6-7 has a function that is uncertain. The V end lost 8 bases, the J end lost 5 bases, and 17 bases lay between the germline ends. CDR3 size: 14 residues. The CDR3 loop reads CASDFYEGVDTQYF. For the CDR3, the DNA is TGTGCCAGCGATTTCTATGAGGGGGTAGATACGCAGTATTTT.

The chain carries TRBV28 and TRBJ2-7; the D gene is possibly TRBD1 (11 bases). This CDR3 comprises 19 residues. The V end was cut by 5 bases, the J end by 5 bases, with 31 bases between. CDR1 is MDHEN, CDR2 SYDVKM, per germline. CDR3 nucleotides: TGTGCCAGCAGTAGGACAGGGGGCGCGAATAGCGGGAGGATTGACGAGCAGTACTTC. Protein sequence: CASSRTGGANSGRIDEQYF. Using reference TRBV28 and TRBJ2-7 for the parts outside the CDR3, the full variable domain is DVKVTQSSRYLVKRTGEKVFLECVQDMDHENMFWYRQDPGLGLRLIYFSYDVKMKEKGDIPEGYSVSREKKERFSLILESASTNQTSMYLCASSRTGGANSGRIDEQYFGPGTRLTVT.

The chain recombines TRBV7-8 with TRBJ1-2; no clear D gene. Trimming pared 1 base from V and 4 bases from J, leaving 13 bases between. Germline V CDR1 and CDR2: SGHVS, FQNEAQ. The CDR3 is made up of 15 amino acids. CDR3 residues: CASSLDAQALYGYTF. The CDR3 nucleotides are TGTGCCAGCAGCTTAGATGCCCAGGCCCTCTATGGCTACACCTTC. The full variable domain, rest sourced from reference TRBV7-8 and TRBJ1-2, is GAGVSQSPRYKVAKRGQDVALRCDPISGHVSLFWYQQALGQGPEFLTYFQNEAQLDKSGLPSDRFFAERPEGSVSTLKIQRTQQEDSAVYLCASSLDAQALYGYTFGSGTRLTVV.

On this clone itself: Additional DNA sequences in this sample encode the identical CDR3. This chain uses TRBV27 with TRBJ2-2, with unresolved D. Trimming shortened V by 5 bases and J by 5 bases, and 6 bases separated the two germline ends. The CDR3 runs to 12 residues. Germline V gives CDR1 MNHEY, CDR2 SMNVEV (reference sequence). The DNA for the CDR3 is TGTGCCAGCAGTAGGTTGACCGGGGAGCTGTTTTTT. Translating it yields CASSRLTGELFF.

The rearrangement uses TRBV6-5 and TRBJ2-2; D unresolved. This CDR3 is 13 amino acids long. V lost 7 bases, J lost 5 bases, and 11 bases lay in between. Germline V gives CDR1 MNHEY, CDR2 SVGAGI. For the CDR3, the DNA is TGTGCCAGCACTCGGGTGGGGACCGGGGAGCTGTTTTTT. It is translated as CASTRVGTGELFF.

The V gene is TRBV7-3, the J gene TRBJ2-1; perhaps TRBD1 as D (6 bases). The germline V and J ends were trimmed by 2 bases and 4 bases, with 12 bases remaining between them. CDR1 SGHTA and CDR2 FQGTGA come from the germline V gene. The CDR3 consists of 15 residues. The CDR3 reads CASSLYRASYNEQFF. The CDR3 DNA follows: TGTGCCAGCAGCTTATACAGGGCCTCTTACAATGAGCAGTTCTTC. The full variable domain, its missing parts supplied by reference TRBV7-3 and TRBJ2-1, is GAGVSQTPSNKVTEKGKYVELRCDPISGHTALYWYRQSLGQGPEFLIYFQGTGAADDSGLPNDRFFAVRPEGSVSTLKIQRTERGDSAVYLCASSLYRASYNEQFFGPGTRLTVL.

V is TRBV5-6 and J is TRBJ1-1; weak D call: TRBD1 (5 bases). V shed 2 bases and J shed 0 bases, with 8 bases lying between them. The CDR3 has 14 amino acids. The germline V gene has CDR1 SGHDT and CDR2 YYEEEE. CDR3 DNA: TGTGCCAGCAGCTTTCAACAGGTGAACACTGAAGCTTTCTTT. This encodes CASSFQQVNTEAFF.

To note about this clone: Distinct nucleotide sequences in the sample also encode this CDR3. The chain carries TRBV7-9 and TRBJ1-2; tentative D call: TRBD1 (6 bases). The V gene lost 1 base and the J gene lost 4 bases, with 7 bases spanning the gap. The germline V gene encodes CDR1 SEHNR and CDR2 FQNEAQ (reference sequence). The length of the CDR3 is 13 residues. CDR3 protein: CASSLEGGYGYTF. CDR3 coding DNA: TGTGCCAGCAGCTTAGAGGGGGGCTATGGCTACACCTTC.

The J gene is TRBJ2-2, the V gene TRBV5-1, with 10 bases fitting TRBD2. J lost 3 bases, V lost 7 bases, and 15 bases had no gene match. The CDR3 extends over 18 amino acids. The V gene's germline CDR1 is SGHRS and CDR2 YFSETQ. This chain's CDR3 is CASSLGLAGAGYTGELFF. The CDR3 DNA sequence: TGCGCCAGCTCCTTGGGGCTAGCGGGAGCAGGGTACACCGGGGAGCTGTTTTTT.

V is TRBV19 and J is TRBJ1-1; no reliable D call. Germline loops: CDR1 LNHDA, CDR2 SQIVND (reference sequence). The CDR3 loop spans 15 amino acids. Trimming shortened V by 6 bases and J by 1 base, and 15 bases separated the two germline ends. The CDR3 region has the DNA TGTGCCAGTAGCCGGGTCGGGGAGGCGAACACTGAAGCTTTCTTT. Translating it yields CASSRVGEANTEAFF.

This clone was recorded a few times. The rearrangement joins TRBV21-1 to TRBJ1-5; the DNA was not compared with TRBD1, the D call given in the table. TRBV21-1 is given as a pseudogene. The CDR3 covers 13 residues. CDR3 sequence (DNA): TGTGCCAGCAGCAAGGGGGCGGGTCAGCCCCAGCATTTT. This codes for CASSKGAGQPQHF.

On this clone itself: Other DNA sequences in the same sample also yield this CDR3. DNA for the CDR3: TGCGCCAGCAGCCCGACAGCTGGCTCCTACGAGCAGTACTTC. This codes for CASSPTAGSYEQYF. This chain links TRBV5-1 with TRBJ2-7; TRBD1 might be the D (5 bases). Deletions cut 4 bases from V and 0 bases from J, with 11 bases between. The CDR3 sequence is 14 residues long. Germline CDR1 is SGHRS and CDR2 is YFSETQ.